This passage covers 15 T cell receptor beta chains from one sample sequenced in a study of spatial heterogeneity in lung cancer. Findings and limits, study-wide: The number of expanded tumor alpha and beta chains correlated with mutation number.

Time point of the sample: sample taken at primary tumor resection. TCRdb passed the 5' RACE reads through MiXCR, listing each CDR3 protein once. The sample lists about 1,200 distinct CDR3 sequences, 25% to 40% occurring once. These TCRs are of unknown antigen specificity. Sample: lung tumor tissue, taken at surgery. These receptors were taken from a male donor with early-stage non-small cell lung cancer.

This clonotype ranks as large (0.1 to 1%). Because the library targeted alpha chains, this beta chain is an off-target read whose size means little. The chain has TRBV5-6 and TRBJ2-2; weak D call: TRBD1 (6 bases). V dropped 6 bases and J dropped 7 bases, with 13 bases sitting between them. The CDR3 covers 13 residues. Per germline, CDR1 SGHDT and CDR2 YYEEEE. CDR3 DNA sequence: TGTGCCAGCATGGGGCAGGGGTTCGGGGAGCTGTTTTTT. Amino acids: CASMGQGFGELFF.

Concerning this clonotype itself: In a library made to pick up alpha chains, this beta chain is a stray read with a size that means little. The chain is built from TRBV9 and TRBJ2-5; maybe TRBD2 (6 bases). V lost 0 bases to trimming and J lost 5 bases, with 14 bases between them. Germline V gene data show CDR1 as SGDLS and CDR2 as YYNGEE. The CDR3 has 15 residues. In DNA, the CDR3 is TGTGCCAGCAGCGTAGCCCCTGGAAGCGGGGAGACCCAGTACTTC. This gives the protein CASSVAPGSGETQYF.

Worth noting for this clonotype: The size of this beta chain means little, since it is a stray read in a library made for alpha chains. V gene TRBV27 combines with J gene TRBJ2-1; the D gene is possibly TRBD1 (5 bases). CDR3 length equals 15 residues. Trimming stripped 2 bases from V and 3 bases from J, with 11 bases between. Per the germline V gene, CDR1 is MNHEY and CDR2 is SMNVEV (reference sequence). CDR3 sequence: CASSLEQGYYNEQFF. DNA of the CDR3: TGTGCCAGCAGTTTAGAGCAGGGATACTACAATGAGCAGTTCTTC.

Of note for this clonotype: The library was designed around alpha chains, so this beta chain is a stray read whose abundance carries little weight. CDR3 DNA sequence: TGTGCCAGCCTTAACACCGGGGAGCTGTTTTTT. Its protein product is CASLNTGELFF. This chain links TRBV2 with TRBJ2-2; D is uncertain. The CDR3 length is 11 residues. Per germline, CDR1 SNHLY and CDR2 FYNNEI. Between the trimmed V and J ends, which lost 8 bases and 2 bases, there was a span of 3 bases. Full variable domain (remainder filled in from reference TRBV2 and TRBJ2-2): EPEVTQTPSHQVTQMGQEVILRCVPISNHLYFYWYRQILGQKVEFLVSFYNNEISEKSEIFDDQFSVERPDGSNFTLKIRSTKLEDSAMYFCASLNTGELFFGEGSRLTVL.

About this clonotype itself: This beta chain is a stray sequence in a library constructed for alpha chains; its clone size is not meaningful. The rearrangement uses TRBV10-3 and TRBJ2-7; D is ambiguous. Trimming stripped 6 bases from V and 0 bases from J, with 9 bases between. Germline CDR1 ENHRY, CDR2 SYGVKD. The CDR3 runs 13 residues. Here the CDR3 DNA reads TGTGCCATCAGCCCACGGAGCTCCTACGAGCAGTACTTC. This encodes CAISPRSSYEQYF.

For this clonotype: The size of this beta chain means little, since it is a stray read in a library made for alpha chains. This sequence joins TRBV5-6 and TRBJ2-2; D is undetermined. Trimming shortened V by 2 bases and J by 4 bases, and 3 bases separated the two germline ends. Germline V lookup: CDR1 SGHDT, CDR2 YYEEEE. The CDR3 has 12 amino acids. The CDR3 sequence is CASSFSTGELFF. The CDR3 nucleotides read TGTGCCAGCAGCTTCAGCACCGGGGAGCTGTTTTTT.

Concerning this clonotype: This beta chain is an unintended read in a library built for alpha chains; its size means little. The rearrangement links TRBV5-4 to TRBJ2-7; the D gene could be TRBD1 or TRBD2 (5 bases each). Per germline, CDR1 SGHNT and CDR2 YYREEE (reference sequence). The V end was cut by 4 bases, the J end by 0 bases, with 14 bases between. The CDR3 is 15 residues long. The CDR3, as DNA: TGTGCCAGCAGCAAGGGACGGCGAAGCTCCTACGAGCAGTACTTC. This encodes CASSKGRRSSYEQYF.

In its sample, this clonotype is medium-sized. This beta chain turned up in a library designed for alpha chains; as an off-target read, its abundance says little. The J gene is TRBJ2-5, the V gene TRBV7-9, with D unresolved. Trimming took off 5 bases at V and 5 bases at J, with 12 bases between the two ends. The length of the CDR3 is 13 residues. Germline V gene data show CDR1 as SEHNR and CDR2 as FQNEAQ (reference sequence). CDR3 sequence: CASSPSGIETQYF. CDR3 coding DNA: TGTGCCAGCAGCCCGTCTGGGATTGAGACCCAGTACTTC.

With respect to this clonotype: This beta chain represents an off-target read in a library built for alpha chains; its size is of limited meaning. V and J are TRBV20-1 and TRBJ1-1, with TRBD1 identical over 11 bases. The junction had 6 bases not matched to a gene; V was cut back by 5 bases and J by 10 bases. Germline V gene data show CDR1 as DFQATT and CDR2 as SNEGSKA (reference sequence). CDR3 length: 12 amino acids. This CDR3 reads CSALDRGQRAFF. The DNA of the CDR3 is TGCAGTGCTCTGGACAGGGGGCAAAGAGCTTTCTTT.

With respect to this clonotype: This beta chain lies outside the target of a library built for alpha chains; its clone size means little. This chain uses TRBV3-1 with TRBJ2-5; no reliable D call. Trimming pared 1 base from V and 1 base from J, leaving 4 bases between. From germline, CDR1 is LGHDT and CDR2 YNNKEL (reference sequence). The CDR3 spans 13 residues. Written as DNA, the CDR3 is TGTGCCAGCAGCCAAGGAAGCCAAGAGACCCAGTACTTC. The encoded protein is CASSQGSQETQYF.

Of note for this clonotype: Because the library targeted alpha chains, this beta chain is an off-target read whose size means little. The gene calls are TRBV6-6 and TRBJ2-7; D tentatively fits TRBD1 or TRBD2 (5 bases each). Trimming cost V 5 bases and J 1 base, with 9 bases left between them. Germline V lookup: CDR1 MNHNY, CDR2 SVGAGI (reference sequence). This CDR3 has 13 amino acids. CDR3 in amino acids: CASSRDGSYEQYF. The CDR3 nucleotides are TGTGCCAGCAGTCGGGACGGGTCCTACGAGCAGTACTTC.

On this clonotype itself: A library prepared for alpha chains yielded this beta chain as an off-target read; its size is of little meaning. This chain joins TRBV6-6 and TRBJ2-7; tentatively, D is TRBD1 or TRBD2 (5 bases each). Looked up from germline, CDR1 is MNHNY and CDR2 is SVGAGI (reference sequence). V lost 4 bases to trimming and J lost 3 bases, with 16 bases between them. The CDR3 is 15 amino acids. This chain's CDR3 is CASSSGTLANYEQYF. CDR3 sequence (DNA): TGTGCCAGCAGTTCCGGGACGTTGGCAAACTACGAGCAGTACTTC.

In its sample, this clonotype ranks as medium-sized (0.01 to 0.1%). A library made for alpha chains picked up this beta chain off target, so its size means little. The V call is TRBV20-1, the J call TRBJ2-2, with 10 bases fitting TRBD2. The germline CDR1 and CDR2 sequences are DFQATT and SNEGSKA (reference sequence). V lost 3 bases and J lost 0; bases outside the gene matches: 4. CDR3 length equals 16 residues. CDR3 region: CSARPTSGANTGELFF. CDR3 sequence (DNA): TGCAGTGCTAGGCCTACTAGCGGGGCGAACACCGGGGAGCTGTTTTTT.

In regard to this clonotype: Because this beta chain is a stray read in a library intended to capture alpha chains, its abundance should not be given much weight. V is TRBV7-9 and J is TRBJ1-5, with 9 bases fitting TRBD1. The junction had 2 bases not matched to a gene; V was cut back by 1 base and J by 7 bases. Germline CDR1 and CDR2: SEHNR and FQNEAQ (reference sequence). This CDR3 is built from 14 residues. The CDR3 region is CASSLGTGDQPQHF. The CDR3 coding sequence is TGTGCCAGCAGCTTAGGGACAGGGGACCAGCCCCAGCATTTT.

Details on this clonotype: Because the library targeted alpha chains, this beta chain is an off-target read whose size means little. The V and J genes are TRBV24-1 and TRBJ2-2; TRBD1 matches at 7 bases. This CDR3 comprises 15 residues. Trimming at V came to 9 bases and at J to 3 bases, leaving 9 bases not matched to a gene. Germline loops: CDR1 KGHDR, CDR2 SFDVKD. CDR3 residues: CATGGQPWDTGELFF. The CDR3 DNA reads as TGTGCCACCGGGGGACAGCCTTGGGACACCGGGGAGCTGTTTTTT.